This T cell receptor beta chain was sequenced for a study of blood T cell repertoires in COVID-19. Background on the study: PBMCs, B-cell-depleted T cells, or T cells were the source of the cDNA or gDNA that made up the material.

Germline assignment: CDR1 SGDLS and CDR2 YYNGEE. There are 13 residues in the CDR3. V lost 6 bases and J 4 bases, leaving 13 bases between the germline ends. Donors were grouped by their self-reported clinical history. Two consecutive negative NP/OP PCR tests, clearance, or resolved symptoms defined Cohort 3 recovery. Study processing details: Estimates of nucleated cell counts were drawn from the amplification of reference gene primers. Sequencing was performed with immunoSEQ multiplex PCR; in TCRdb, only in-frame clones are kept and a portion is missing. The V and J calls and clone size were taken over from that table, and D and trimming were inferred from the DNA. This table has around 300,000 clones, roughly nine tenths appearing once.

The source is a woman aged 40 to 49 who had recovered from COVID-19. This chain joins TRBV9 and TRBJ1-1; tentatively, D is TRBD1 (5 bases). Material for sequencing was PBMCs or T cells enriched from blood (not recorded which). Here the CDR3 DNA reads TGTGCCAGCAATACCAGGGAGGGCACTGAAGCTTTCTTT. Translating gives CASNTREGTEAFF.